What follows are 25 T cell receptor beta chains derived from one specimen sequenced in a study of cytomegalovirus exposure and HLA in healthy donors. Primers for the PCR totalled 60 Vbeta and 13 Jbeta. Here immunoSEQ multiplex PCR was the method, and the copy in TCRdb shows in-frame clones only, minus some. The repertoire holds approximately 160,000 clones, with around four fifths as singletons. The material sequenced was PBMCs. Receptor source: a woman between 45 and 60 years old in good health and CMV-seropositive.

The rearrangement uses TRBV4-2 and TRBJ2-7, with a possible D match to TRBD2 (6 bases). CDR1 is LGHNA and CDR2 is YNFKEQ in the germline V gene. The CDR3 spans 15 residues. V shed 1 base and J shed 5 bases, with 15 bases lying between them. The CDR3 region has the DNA TGTGCCAGCAGCCAAGGGGCGGCGCGGGGTAACGAGCAGTACTTC. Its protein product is CASSQGAARGNEQYF.

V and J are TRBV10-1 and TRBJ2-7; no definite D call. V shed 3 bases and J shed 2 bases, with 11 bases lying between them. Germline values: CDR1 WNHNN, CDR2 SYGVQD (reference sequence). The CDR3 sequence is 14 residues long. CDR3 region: CASSEDIVPYEQYF. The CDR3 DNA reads TGCGCCAGCAGTGAAGATATAGTACCCTACGAGCAGTACTTC.

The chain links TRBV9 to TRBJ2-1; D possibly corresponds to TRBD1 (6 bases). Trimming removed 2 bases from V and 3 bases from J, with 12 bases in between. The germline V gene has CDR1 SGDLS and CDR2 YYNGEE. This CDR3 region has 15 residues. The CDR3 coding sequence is TGTGCCAGCAGCGTTACCGGGACACTCTACAATGAGCAGTTCTTC. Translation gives CASSVTGTLYNEQFF.

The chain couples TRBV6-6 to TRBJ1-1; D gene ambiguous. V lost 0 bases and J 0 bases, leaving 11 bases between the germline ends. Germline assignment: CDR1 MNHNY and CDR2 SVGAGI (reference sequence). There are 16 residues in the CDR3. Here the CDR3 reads CASSYSLVGLNTEAFF. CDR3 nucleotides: TGTGCCAGCAGTTACTCACTCGTTGGGCTGAACACTGAAGCTTTCTTT.

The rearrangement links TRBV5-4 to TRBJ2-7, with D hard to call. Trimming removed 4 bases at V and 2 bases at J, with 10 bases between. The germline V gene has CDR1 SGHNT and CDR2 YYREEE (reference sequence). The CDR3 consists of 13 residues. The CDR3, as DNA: TGTGCCAGCAGCCCTAGTTCGACCTACGAGCAGTACTTC. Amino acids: CASSPSSTYEQYF.

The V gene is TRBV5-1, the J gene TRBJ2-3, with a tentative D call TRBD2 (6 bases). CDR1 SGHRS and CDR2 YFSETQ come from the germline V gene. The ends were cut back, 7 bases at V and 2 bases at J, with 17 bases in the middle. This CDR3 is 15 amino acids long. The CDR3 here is CASQGGQLNTDTQYF. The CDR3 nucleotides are TGCGCCAGCCAAGGAGGGCAGCTAAACACAGATACGCAGTATTTT.

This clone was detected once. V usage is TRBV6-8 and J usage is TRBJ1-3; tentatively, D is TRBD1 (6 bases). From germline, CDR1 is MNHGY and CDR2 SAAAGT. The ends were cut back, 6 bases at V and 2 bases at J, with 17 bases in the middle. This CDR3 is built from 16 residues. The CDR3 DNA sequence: TGTGCCAGCAGGCGCGGACAGTCAGAGACTGGAAACACCATATATTTT. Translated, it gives CASRRGQSETGNTIYF.

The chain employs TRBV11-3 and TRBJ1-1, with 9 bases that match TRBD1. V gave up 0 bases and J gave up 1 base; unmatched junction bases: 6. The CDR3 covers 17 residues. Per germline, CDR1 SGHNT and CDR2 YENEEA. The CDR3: CASSLDGTGISNTEAFF. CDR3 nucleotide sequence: TGTGCCAGCAGCTTAGATGGGACAGGGATTTCGAACACTGAAGCTTTCTTT.

In nucleotides, the CDR3 is TGTGCCAGCACCCCGGACAGTTGGACCAAAAACATTCAGTACTTC. This gives the protein CASTPDSWTKNIQYF. The gene calls are TRBV2 and TRBJ2-4, with a tentative D call TRBD1 (6 bases). The CDR3 has 15 residues. CDR1 SNHLY and CDR2 FYNNEI come from the germline V gene. Trimming cost V 7 bases and J 2 bases, with 15 bases left between them.

The CDR3 loop is CASSGPGTPRSYEQYF. CDR3 coding DNA: TGTGCCAGCAGCGGTCCCGGGACACCTCGTTCCTACGAGCAGTACTTC. The chain has TRBV5-5 and TRBJ2-7; D possibly corresponds to TRBD1 (6 bases). The CDR3 is 16 amino acids. Germline CDR1 SGHKS, CDR2 YYEKEE (reference sequence). V was trimmed by 4 bases and J by 1 base, leaving 18 bases between them. Drawing the rest from reference TRBV5-5 and TRBJ2-7, the complete variable domain is DAGVTQSPTHLIKTRGQQVTLRCSPISGHKSVSWYQQVLGQGPQFIFQYYEKEERGRGNFPDRFSARQFPNYSSELNVNALLLGDSALYLCASSGPGTPRSYEQYFGPGTRLTVT.

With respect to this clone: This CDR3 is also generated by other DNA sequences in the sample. DNA of the CDR3: TGCGCCAGCAGCTTGGTCGGCAGCGTAGCTGGAAACACCATATATTTT. Translated, it gives CASSLVGSVAGNTIYF. The chain carries TRBV5-1 and TRBJ1-3; no firm D call. Germline loops: CDR1 SGHRS, CDR2 YFSETQ. Trimming stripped 0 bases from V and 2 bases from J, with 12 bases between. CDR3 length equals 16 residues.

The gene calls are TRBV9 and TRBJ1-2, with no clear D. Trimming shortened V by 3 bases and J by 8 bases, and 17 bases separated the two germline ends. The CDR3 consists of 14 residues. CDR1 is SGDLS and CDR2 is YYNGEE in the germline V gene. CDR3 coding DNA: TGTGCCAGCAGCGCCTTGGCGGGGAGAGACGGCTACACCTTC. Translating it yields CASSALAGRDGYTF.

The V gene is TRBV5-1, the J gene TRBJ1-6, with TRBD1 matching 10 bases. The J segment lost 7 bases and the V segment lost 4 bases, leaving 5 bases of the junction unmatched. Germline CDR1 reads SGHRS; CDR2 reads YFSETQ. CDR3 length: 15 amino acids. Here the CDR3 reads CASSRLGQGNSPLHF. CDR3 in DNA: TGCGCCAGCAGCCGTTTGGGACAGGGGAATTCACCCCTCCACTTT.

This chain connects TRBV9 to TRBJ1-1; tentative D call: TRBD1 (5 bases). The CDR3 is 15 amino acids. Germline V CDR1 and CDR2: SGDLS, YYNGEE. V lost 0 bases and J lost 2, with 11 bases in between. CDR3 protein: CASSVGQTFNTEAFF. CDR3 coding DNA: TGTGCCAGCAGCGTAGGACAGACCTTCAACACTGAAGCTTTCTTT.

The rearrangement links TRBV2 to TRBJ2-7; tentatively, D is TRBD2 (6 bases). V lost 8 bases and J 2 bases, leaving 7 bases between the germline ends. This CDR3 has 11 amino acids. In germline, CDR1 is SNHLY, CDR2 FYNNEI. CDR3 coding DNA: TGTGCCAGCGGGGGGACCTACGAGCAGTACTTC. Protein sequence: CASGGTYEQYF. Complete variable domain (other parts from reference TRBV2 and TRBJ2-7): EPEVTQTPSHQVTQMGQEVILRCVPISNHLYFYWYRQILGQKVEFLVSFYNNEISEKSEIFDDQFSVERPDGSNFTLKIRSTKLEDSAMYFCASGGTYEQYFGPGTRLTVT.

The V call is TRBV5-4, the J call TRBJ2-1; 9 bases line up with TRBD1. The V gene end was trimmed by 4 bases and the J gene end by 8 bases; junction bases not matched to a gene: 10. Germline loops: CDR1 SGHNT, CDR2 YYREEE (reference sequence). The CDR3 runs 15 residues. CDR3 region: CASSRGTGSWDEQFF. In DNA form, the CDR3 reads TGTGCCAGCAGCCGCGGGACAGGGAGCTGGGATGAGCAGTTCTTC.

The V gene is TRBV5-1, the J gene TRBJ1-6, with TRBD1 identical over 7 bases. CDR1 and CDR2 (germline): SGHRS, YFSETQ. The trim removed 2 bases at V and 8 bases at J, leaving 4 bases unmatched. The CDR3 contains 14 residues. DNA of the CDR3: TGCGCCAGCAGCTTAGCAGGGGGTGATTCACCCCTCCACTTT. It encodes CASSLAGGDSPLHF.

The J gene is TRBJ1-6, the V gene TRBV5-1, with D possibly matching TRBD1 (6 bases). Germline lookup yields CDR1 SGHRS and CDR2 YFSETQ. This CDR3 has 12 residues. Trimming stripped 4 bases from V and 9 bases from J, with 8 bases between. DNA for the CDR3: TGCGCCAGCAGCCCGGACAGTTCACCCCTCCACTTT. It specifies CASSPDSSPLHF.

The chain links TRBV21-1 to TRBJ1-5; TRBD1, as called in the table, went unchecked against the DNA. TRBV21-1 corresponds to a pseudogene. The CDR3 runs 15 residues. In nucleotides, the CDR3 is TGTGCCAGCAGTCCCGACAGGGTAAACAATCAGCCCCAGCATTTT. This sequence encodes CASSPDRVNNQPQHF.

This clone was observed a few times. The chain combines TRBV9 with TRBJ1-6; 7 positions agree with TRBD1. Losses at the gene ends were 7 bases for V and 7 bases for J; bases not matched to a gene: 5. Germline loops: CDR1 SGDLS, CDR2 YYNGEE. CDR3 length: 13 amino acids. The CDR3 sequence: CASRGQSNSPLHF. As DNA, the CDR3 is TGTGCCAGCCGGGGACAGTCGAATTCACCCCTCCACTTT. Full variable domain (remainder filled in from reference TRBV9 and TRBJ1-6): DSGVTQTPKHLITATGQRVTLRCSPRSGDLSVYWYQQSLDQGLQFLIQYYNGEERAKGNILERFSAQQFPDLHSELNLSSLELGDSALYFCASRGQSNSPLHFGNGTRLTVT.

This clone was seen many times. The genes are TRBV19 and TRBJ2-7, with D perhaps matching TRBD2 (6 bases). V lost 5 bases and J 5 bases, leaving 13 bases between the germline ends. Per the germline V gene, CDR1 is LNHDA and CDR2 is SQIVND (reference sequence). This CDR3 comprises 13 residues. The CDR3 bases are TGTGCCAGTAGTGTTAGCGGCCAAGACGAGCAGTACTTC. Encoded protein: CASSVSGQDEQYF. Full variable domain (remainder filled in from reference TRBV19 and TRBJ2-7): DGGITQSPKYLFRKEGQNVTLSCEQNLNHDAMYWYRQDPGQGLRLIYYSQIVNDFQKGDIAEGYSVSREKKESFPLTVTSAQKNPTAFYLCASSVSGQDEQYFGPGTRLTVT.

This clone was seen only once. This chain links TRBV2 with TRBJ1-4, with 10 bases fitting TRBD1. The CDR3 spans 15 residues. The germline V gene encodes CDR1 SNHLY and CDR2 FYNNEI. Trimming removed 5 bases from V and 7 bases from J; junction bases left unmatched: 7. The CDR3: CASSPGQGFVEKLFF. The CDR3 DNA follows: TGTGCCAGCAGTCCGGGACAGGGGTTTGTTGAAAAACTGTTTTTT.

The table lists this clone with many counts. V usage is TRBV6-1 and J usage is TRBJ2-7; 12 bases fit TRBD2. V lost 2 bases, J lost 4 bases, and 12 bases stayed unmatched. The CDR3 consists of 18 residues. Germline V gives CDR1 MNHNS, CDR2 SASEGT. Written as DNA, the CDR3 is TGTGCCAGCAGTGAATTTGCTAGCGGGGGGGCCGTGAGTTACGAGCAGTACTTC. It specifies CASSEFASGGAVSYEQYF.

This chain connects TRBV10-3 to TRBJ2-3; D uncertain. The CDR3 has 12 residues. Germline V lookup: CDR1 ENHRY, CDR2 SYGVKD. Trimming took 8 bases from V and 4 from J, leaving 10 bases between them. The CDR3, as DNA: TGTGCCATCTTGCTAGAGGCAGATACGCAGTATTTT. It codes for CAILLEADTQYF.

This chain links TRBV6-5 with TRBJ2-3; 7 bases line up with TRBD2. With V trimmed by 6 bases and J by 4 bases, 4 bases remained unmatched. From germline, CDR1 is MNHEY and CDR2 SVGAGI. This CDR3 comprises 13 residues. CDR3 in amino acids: CASSRGGADTQYF. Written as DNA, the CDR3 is TGTGCCAGCAGCCGTGGGGGGGCAGATACGCAGTATTTT.